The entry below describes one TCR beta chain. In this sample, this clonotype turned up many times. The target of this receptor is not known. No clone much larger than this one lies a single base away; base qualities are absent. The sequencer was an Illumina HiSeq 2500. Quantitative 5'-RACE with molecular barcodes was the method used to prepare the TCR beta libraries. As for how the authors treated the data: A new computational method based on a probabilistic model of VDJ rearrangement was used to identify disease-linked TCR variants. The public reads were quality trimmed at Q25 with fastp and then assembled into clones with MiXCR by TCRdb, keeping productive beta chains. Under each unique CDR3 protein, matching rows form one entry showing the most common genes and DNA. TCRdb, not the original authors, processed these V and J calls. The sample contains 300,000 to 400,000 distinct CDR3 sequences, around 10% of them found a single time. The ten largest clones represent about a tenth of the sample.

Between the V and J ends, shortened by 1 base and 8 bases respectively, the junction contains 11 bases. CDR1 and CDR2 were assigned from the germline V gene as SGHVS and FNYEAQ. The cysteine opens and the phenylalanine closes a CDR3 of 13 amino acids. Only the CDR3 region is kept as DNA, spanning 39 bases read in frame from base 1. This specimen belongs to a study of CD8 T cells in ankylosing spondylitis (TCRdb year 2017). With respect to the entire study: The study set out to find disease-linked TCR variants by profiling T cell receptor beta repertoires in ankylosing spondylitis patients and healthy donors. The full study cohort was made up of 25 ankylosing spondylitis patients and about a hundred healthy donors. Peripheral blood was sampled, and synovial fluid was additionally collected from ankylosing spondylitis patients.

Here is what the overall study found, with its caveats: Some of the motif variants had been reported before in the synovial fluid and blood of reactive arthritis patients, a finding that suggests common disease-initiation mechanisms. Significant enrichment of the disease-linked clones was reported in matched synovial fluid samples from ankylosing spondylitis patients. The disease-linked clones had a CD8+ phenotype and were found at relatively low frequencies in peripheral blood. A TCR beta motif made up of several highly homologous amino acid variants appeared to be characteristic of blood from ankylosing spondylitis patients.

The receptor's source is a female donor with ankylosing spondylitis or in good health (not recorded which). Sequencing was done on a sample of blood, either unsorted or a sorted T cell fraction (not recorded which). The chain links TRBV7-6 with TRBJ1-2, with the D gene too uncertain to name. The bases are TGTGCCAGCAGCTTAGAACGGGCCTCGGGCTACACCTTC. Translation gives CASSLERASGYTF.